The 28 T cell receptor beta chains below come from one sample, sequenced in a study of CD8 T cells in ankylosing spondylitis. Study results and caveats: Roughly eight highly homologous variants made up a TCR beta motif that seemed to typify ankylosing spondylitis blood.

For these receptors, no antigen is known. TCRdb independently ran MiXCR on the 5' RACE reads; one entry per CDR3 protein. This sample has 500,000 to 650,000 distinct CDR3 sequences; roughly 5.3% occur once, and the top ten carry under 4.5%. Sequenced material: blood, either unsorted or a sorted T cell fraction (not recorded which). All receptors derive from a male donor with ankylosing spondylitis.

This clonotype was recorded at least ten times. The chain employs TRBV4-2 and TRBJ2-5, with D uncertain. Germline CDR1 is LGHNA and CDR2 is YNFKEQ. The CDR3 covers 16 residues. The V and J ends lost 5 bases and 5 bases respectively, with 21 bases between them. The CDR3 sequence is CASSGRRGGRSETQYF. The DNA for the CDR3 is TGTGCCAGCAGCGGCAGAAGAGGCGGCCGGTCGGAGACCCAGTACTTC.

The chain employs TRBV4-2 and TRBJ2-7, with a possible D match to TRBD1 (6 bases). With 1 base removed from V and 0 bases from J, the gap between germline ends came to 10 bases. This CDR3 has 15 residues. Germline V lookup: CDR1 LGHNA, CDR2 YNFKEQ. CDR3 nucleotide sequence: TGTGCCAGCAGCCAAGGTACAGGGAACTCCTACGAGCAGTACTTC. It codes for CASSQGTGNSYEQYF.

This clonotype was counted between two and nine times. This chain links TRBV29-1 with TRBJ1-5; no reliable D call. The V gene's germline CDR1 is SQVTM and CDR2 ANQGSEA. Between the trimmed V and J ends, which lost 8 bases and 1 base, there was a span of 12 bases. The CDR3 has 13 amino acids. CDR3 residues: CSIMETSNQPQHF. The CDR3 bases are TGCAGCATTATGGAGACGAGCAATCAGCCCCAGCATTTT.

This clonotype was observed at least ten times. The V call is TRBV7-2, the J call TRBJ2-1; weak D call: TRBD2 (5 bases). The CDR3 has 14 amino acids. Germline CDR1 reads SGHTA; CDR2 reads FQGNSA. Trimming stripped 3 bases from V and 3 bases from J, with 9 bases between. CDR3 DNA: TGTGCCAGCAGCTTCGGGGTCTTCTACAATGAGCAGTTCTTC. Its protein is CASSFGVFYNEQFF. The variable domain in full, completed from reference TRBV7-2 and TRBJ2-1, reads GAGVSQSPSNKVTEKGKDVELRCDPISGHTALYWYRQSLGQGLEFLIYFQGNSAPDKSGLPSDRFSAERTGGSVSTLTIQRTQQEDSAVYLCASSFGVFYNEQFFGPGTRLTVL.

This clonotype was found many times. The chain combines TRBV7-9 with TRBJ2-3; 7 positions match TRBD2. The ends lost 5 bases at V and 2 bases at J; junction bases unmatched: 10. Germline-derived CDR1 and CDR2 are SEHNR and FQNEAQ (reference sequence). This CDR3 comprises 16 residues. CDR3 region: CASSLPRGTTTDTQYF. CDR3 coding DNA: TGTGCCAGCAGCCTTCCCCGGGGGACTACCACAGATACGCAGTATTTT. The entire variable domain, with the rest obtained from reference TRBV7-9 and TRBJ2-3, is as follows: DTGVSQNPRHKITKRGQNVTFRCDPISEHNRLYWYRQTLGQGPEFLTYFQNEAQLEKSRLLSDRFSAERPKGSFSTLEIQRTEQGDSAMYLCASSLPRGTTTDTQYFGPGTRLTVL.

There are many counts of this clonotype. The V and J genes are TRBV5-1 and TRBJ2-7; 13 bases are shared with TRBD2. CDR1 and CDR2 from the germline V gene are SGHRS and YFSETQ. With V trimmed by 8 bases and J by 1 base, 6 bases remained unmatched. The CDR3 has 15 amino acids. CDR3 DNA: TGCGCCAGTAGACAACTAGCGGGGGGGTCCTACGAGCAGTACTTC. Its translation is CASRQLAGGSYEQYF.

This clonotype was recorded many times. The CDR3 region has the DNA TGCGCCAGCAGCCAAGAAGGGACTAGTCAAGAGACCCAGTACTTC. Encoded protein: CASSQEGTSQETQYF. This rearrangement joins TRBV4-3 to TRBJ2-5; 8 bases are a match to TRBD2. With V trimmed by 0 bases and J by 2 bases, 2 bases remained unmatched. The V gene's germline CDR1 is LGHNA and CDR2 YSLEER. This CDR3 comprises 15 residues.

In this sample, this clonotype turned up many times. The chain uses TRBV4-1 and TRBJ1-3; D is undetermined. V was shortened by 0 bases and J by 8 bases, with 11 bases between the two germline ends. CDR3 size: 14 residues. Germline V CDR1 and CDR2: MGHRA, YSYEKL. The CDR3 region is CASSQEYTEDTIYF. The CDR3, as DNA: TGCGCCAGCAGCCAAGAGTATACGGAAGACACCATATATTTT.

The table lists this clonotype with many counts. The J gene is TRBJ1-1, the V gene TRBV20-1, with D perhaps matching TRBD1 (5 bases). The germline V gene has CDR1 DFQATT and CDR2 SNEGSKA (reference sequence). V was pared by 0 bases and J by 2 bases, with 16 bases between. The length of the CDR3 is 16 residues. CDR3 DNA sequence: TGCAGTGCTAGAGATTCTCGCAAGGGGAGAAACACTGAAGCTTTCTTT. Translating it yields CSARDSRKGRNTEAFF.

This clonotype was found many times. The chain combines TRBV9 with TRBJ2-7, with D uncertain. The CDR3 totals 15 residues. Trimming took 2 bases from V and 6 from J, leaving 18 bases between them. Germline CDR1 and CDR2: SGDLS and YYNGEE. The CDR3 bases are TGTGCCAGCAGCGTCCATAGGTCCCTTCTGGGCGAGCAGTACTTC. Residues: CASSVHRSLLGEQYF.

This clonotype was found many times. The DNA for the CDR3 is TGTGCCAGCAGCTTTCTACAGGTAATGGACGAGCAGTACTTC. Translating gives CASSFLQVMDEQYF. V is TRBV7-2 and J is TRBJ2-7, with D tentatively TRBD1 (5 bases). Per germline, CDR1 SGHTA and CDR2 FQGNSA. The CDR3 length is 14 residues. The V gene lost 3 bases and the J gene lost 5 bases, with 14 bases spanning the gap.

This chain uses TRBV15 with TRBJ1-5; D gene unclear. Germline V gene data show CDR1 as LNHNV and CDR2 as YYDKDF (reference sequence). The germline V and J ends were trimmed by 0 bases and 2 bases, with 11 bases remaining between them. CDR3 length: 16 residues. CDR3 in DNA: TGTGCCACCAGCAGAGAGATCGGGTACGGCAATCAGCCCCAGCATTTT. Translation: CATSREIGYGNQPQHF.

This clonotype was observed many times. The chain is built from TRBV10-3 and TRBJ1-2; a weak D match, TRBD1 (5 bases). The germline CDR1 and CDR2 sequences are ENHRY and SYGVKD. The V and J ends lost 5 bases and 5 bases respectively, with 18 bases between them. The CDR3 is 15 amino acids. The CDR3 is CAISKTDEIGYGYTF. The CDR3 DNA follows: TGTGCCATCAGTAAGACAGACGAGATTGGGTATGGCTACACCTTC.

A few counts support this clonotype. The V and J genes are TRBV5-5 and TRBJ1-1; D remains unclear. Germline V gene sequence: CDR1 SGHKS, CDR2 YYEKEE (reference sequence). This CDR3 spans 13 amino acids. Deletions cut 3 bases from V and 3 bases from J, with 9 bases between. The CDR3 protein is CASSWTSHTEAFF. CDR3 DNA: TGTGCCAGCAGCTGGACTAGTCACACTGAAGCTTTCTTT.

This clonotype has a count of ten or more. This sequence joins TRBV2 and TRBJ2-1; 14 bases align to TRBD2. The CDR3 spans 15 residues. Germline V gene data show CDR1 as SNHLY and CDR2 as FYNNEI. Trimming at V came to 5 bases and at J to 12 bases, leaving 9 bases not matched to a gene. The CDR3 DNA follows: TGTGCCAGCAGTAACGGACTAGCGGGGGGCTATTTGCAGTTCTTC. Protein: CASSNGLAGGYLQFF. The whole variable domain, filled in from reference TRBV2 and TRBJ2-1, reads EPEVTQTPSHQVTQMGQEVILRCVPISNHLYFYWYRQILGQKVEFLVSFYNNEISEKSEIFDDQFSVERPDGSNFTLKIRSTKLEDSAMYFCASSNGLAGGYLQFFGPGTRLTVL.

This clonotype has at least ten counts. The chain is built from TRBV29-1 and TRBJ2-7, with 12 bases fitting TRBD2. J was trimmed by 0 bases and V by 6 bases; bases with no gene match: 9. Per germline, CDR1 SQVTM and CDR2 ANQGSEA. The CDR3 has 16 residues. The CDR3 bases are TGCAGCGTAGGGACCGCGACTAGCGGGAGCTCCTACGAGCAGTACTTC. Its translation: CSVGTATSGSSYEQYF.

This clonotype appeared many times. The V and J genes are TRBV12-3 or TRBV12-4 and TRBJ2-2, with a weak D call TRBD1 (6 bases). The V gene lost 6 bases and the J gene lost 3 bases, with 11 bases spanning the gap. This CDR3 contains 14 residues. The CDR3 DNA sequence: TGTGCCAGCAGCCAGGGACAAGACACCGGGGAGCTGTTTTTT. Translated: CASSQGQDTGELFF.

This clonotype was seen ten or more times. V gene TRBV18 combines with J gene TRBJ1-5; maybe TRBD1 (5 bases). The CDR3 sequence is 14 residues long. Trimming took off 8 bases at V and 0 bases at J, with 11 bases between the two ends. Germline lookup yields CDR1 KGHSH and CDR2 LQKENI. This chain's CDR3 is CASRDANSNQPQHF. The CDR3 DNA follows: TGTGCCAGCCGGGACGCCAATAGCAATCAGCCCCAGCATTTT.

Ten or more counts support this clonotype. J is TRBJ1-6 and V is TRBV7-2; D unclear. The CDR3 loop spans 13 amino acids. Trimming stripped 1 base from V and 8 bases from J, with 6 bases between. The germline gives CDR1 SGHTA, CDR2 FQGNSA. This CDR3 is CASSLGIDSPLHF. As DNA, the CDR3 is TGTGCCAGCAGCTTAGGCATAGATTCACCCCTCCACTTT.

CDR3 sequence reads: CASSAWTSGASYNEQFF. Written as DNA, the CDR3 is TGTGCCAGCAGTGCGTGGACTAGCGGAGCCTCCTACAATGAGCAGTTCTTC. The chain combines TRBV6-2 or TRBV6-3 with TRBJ2-1, with 10 nucleotides matching TRBD2. V lost 5 bases and J lost 0; bases outside the gene matches: 7. Looked up from germline, CDR1 is MNHEY and CDR2 is SVGEGT. The CDR3 loop spans 17 amino acids.

This clonotype was seen at least ten times. The rearrangement uses TRBV9 and TRBJ2-3, with 8 bases aligning to TRBD1. Germline CDR1 SGDLS, CDR2 YYNGEE. The ends lost 4 bases at V and 1 base at J; junction bases unmatched: 5. This CDR3 region has 15 residues. CDR3 coding DNA: TGTGCCAGCAGCACCCAGGGGGCTGGCACAGATACGCAGTATTTT. Its translation is CASSTQGAGTDTQYF.

There are many counts of this clonotype. V is TRBV27 and J is TRBJ2-7, with 10 bases lining up with TRBD1. The CDR3 is 16 amino acids. CDR1 is MNHEY and CDR2 is SMNVEV in the germline V gene (reference sequence). V lost 5 bases and J lost 4; bases outside the gene matches: 11. Here the CDR3 reads CASSTPPGQGRYEQYF. The CDR3 DNA reads TGTGCCAGCAGTACGCCCCCGGGACAGGGGAGGTACGAGCAGTACTTC.

This clonotype was observed at least ten times. The chain employs TRBV10-3 and TRBJ2-5, with D possibly called TRBD1 or TRBD2 (5 bases each). Trimming cost V 5 bases and J 5 bases, with 12 bases left between them. CDR3 length equals 13 residues. The V gene's germline CDR1 is ENHRY and CDR2 SYGVKD. The CDR3 region is CAISSGTLETQYF. The CDR3 DNA reads TGTGCCATCAGTTCCGGGACGTTGGAGACCCAGTACTTC.

This clonotype was observed many times. V is TRBV7-2 and J is TRBJ1-2; 7 bases agree with TRBD1. The CDR3 is made up of 14 amino acids. J was trimmed by 7 bases and V by 5 bases; bases with no gene match: 10. The germline gives CDR1 SGHTA, CDR2 FQGNSA. The CDR3 is CASSPQGVLAGYTF. For the CDR3, the DNA is TGTGCCAGCAGCCCCCAGGGGGTGTTAGCTGGCTACACCTTC. Complete variable domain (other parts from reference TRBV7-2 and TRBJ1-2): GAGVSQSPSNKVTEKGKDVELRCDPISGHTALYWYRQSLGQGLEFLIYFQGNSAPDKSGLPSDRFSAERTGGSVSTLTIQRTQQEDSAVYLCASSPQGVLAGYTFGSGTRLTVV.

This clonotype was observed at least ten times. This rearrangement joins TRBV9 to TRBJ2-3, with a tentative D call TRBD2 (6 bases). Germline assignment: CDR1 SGDLS and CDR2 YYNGEE. This CDR3 is built from 14 residues. V lost 4 bases, J lost 0 bases, and 9 bases lay in between. CDR3 in amino acids: CASSPTSSTDTQYF. The CDR3 region has the DNA TGTGCCAGCAGCCCCACTAGCAGCACAGATACGCAGTATTTT.

This clonotype was seen at least ten times. The chain has TRBV11-2 and TRBJ2-7, with 13 bases fitting TRBD2. CDR3 length: 15 residues. CDR1 SGHAT and CDR2 FQNNGV come from the germline V gene. V lost 5 bases to trimming and J lost 4 bases; unmatched junction nucleotides: 5. The CDR3 DNA reads TGTGCCAGCAGCCAAGGACTAGCGGGAGAATACGAGCAGTACTTC. Its translation is CASSQGLAGEYEQYF.

This clonotype came up many times. The rearrangement links TRBV7-2 to TRBJ2-4; D might be TRBD1 (5 bases). Germline CDR1 SGHTA, CDR2 FQGNSA. The V and J ends lost 2 bases and 0 bases respectively, with 11 bases between them. This CDR3 has 16 amino acids. The CDR3 spells CASSLRTTLAKNIQYF. The DNA of the CDR3 is TGTGCCAGCAGCTTAAGGACAACGCTAGCCAAAAACATTCAGTACTTC.

This clonotype came up many times. The chain uses TRBV5-1 and TRBJ1-5, with 7 bases lining up with TRBD1. The ends lost 2 bases at V and 5 bases at J; junction bases unmatched: 10. The CDR3 length is 16 residues. CDR1 and CDR2 (germline): SGHRS, YFSETQ. CDR3 region: CASSLTGEGEDQPQHF. In nucleotides, the CDR3 is TGCGCCAGCAGCTTAACAGGGGAGGGGGAAGATCAGCCCCAGCATTTT. The variable domain in full, completed from reference TRBV5-1 and TRBJ1-5, reads KAGVTQTPRYLIKTRGQQVTLSCSPISGHRSVSWYQQTPGQGLQFLFEYFSETQRNKGNFPGRFSGRQFSNSRSEMNVSTLELGDSALYLCASSLTGEGEDQPQHFGDGTRLSIL.